Below, 22 T cell receptor beta chains from the same sample are listed, as sequenced in a study of T cells in Graves' hyperthyroidism and ophthalmopathy. TCR beta CDR3 region amplification was performed from RNA transcripts. First-round RT-PCR of the TCR CDR3 relied on the HTBI primer set. Each CDR3 protein gets one entry after TCRdb re-called the multiplex PCR reads with MiXCR. The profile shows 160,000 or so distinct CDR3 sequences, roughly 9.4% of them singletons. The specimen sequenced was blood. The receptors stem from a woman under 30 with Graves' hyperthyroidism that later progressed to Graves' ophthalmopathy.

This clonotype was counted many times. This chain joins TRBV20-1 and TRBJ2-7; 8 bases align to TRBD1. This CDR3 has 16 amino acids. With V trimmed by 0 bases and J by 3 bases, 10 bases remained unmatched. Germline V gene sequence: CDR1 DFQATT, CDR2 SNEGSKA (reference sequence). The CDR3 DNA reads as TGCAGTGCTAGAGATGCGCCGGGACAGGACTTCTACGAGCAGTACTTC. It encodes CSARDAPGQDFYEQYF.

The sample holds many counts of this clonotype. The chain has TRBV12-3 or TRBV12-4 and TRBJ1-6, with TRBD1 as a possible D gene (6 bases). V shed 6 bases and J shed 9 bases, with 18 bases lying between them. The CDR3 runs 15 residues. The CDR3 bases are TGTGCCAGCAGGAGGGCGACAGGAAGGGGTTCACCCCTCCACTTT. It yields the protein CASRRATGRGSPLHF.

This clonotype was seen a single time. With a much larger clone just one base away, this may be a read error. V gene TRBV6-1 combines with J gene TRBJ2-3, with D possibly being TRBD1 or TRBD2 (5 bases each). This CDR3 has 15 amino acids. V was shortened by 4 bases and J by 4 bases, with 15 bases between the two germline ends. Germline CDR1 and CDR2: MNHNS and SASEGT. CDR3 sequence: CASSARQFGADTQYF. In DNA, the CDR3 is TGTGCCAGCAGTGCCCGACAGTTCGGGGCAGATACGCAGTATTTT.

In its sample, this clonotype was seen many times. The J gene is TRBJ2-1, the V gene TRBV20-1, with TRBD2 matching 7 bases. Germline CDR1 and CDR2: DFQATT and SNEGSKA (reference sequence). After removal of 4 bases from V and 6 bases from J, the junction contained 6 bases not matched to a gene. This CDR3 has 13 residues. CDR3: CSAITSVSNEQFF. For the CDR3, the DNA is TGCAGTGCTATCACTAGCGTCTCCAATGAGCAGTTCTTC.

CDR3 coding DNA: TGTGCCACCAGCAGAGTTCTTAGCTCCTACGAGCAGTACTTC. Amino acid sequence: CATSRVLSSYEQYF. The chain uses TRBV15 and TRBJ2-7; D gene ambiguous. The length of the CDR3 is 14 residues. Germline V gene data show CDR1 as LNHNV and CDR2 as YYDKDF (reference sequence). V was pared by 1 base and J by 0 bases, with 7 bases between.

This clonotype has more than one count but fewer than ten. V is TRBV10-3 and J is TRBJ2-3; the match to TRBD2 covers 10 bases. The germline V gene has CDR1 ENHRY and CDR2 SYGVKD. This CDR3 is 15 amino acids long. The junction had 4 bases not matched to a gene; V was cut back by 6 bases and J by 1 base. Here the CDR3 DNA reads TGTGCCATCAGCCCCGGGACTAGCGGCACAGATACGCAGTATTTT. It yields the protein CAISPGTSGTDTQYF.

This clonotype was picked up many times. V usage is TRBV29-1 and J usage is TRBJ1-1; D unclear. The germline V gene has CDR1 SQVTM and CDR2 ANQGSEA. Trimming stripped 4 bases from V and 2 bases from J, with 8 bases between. The CDR3 is made up of 12 amino acids. The CDR3 DNA is TGCAGCGTTGGTGACTTCAACACTGAAGCTTTCTTT. It yields the protein CSVGDFNTEAFF.

This clonotype was picked up many times. The J gene is TRBJ2-1, the V gene TRBV7-9; TRBD2 agrees at 10 bases. CDR1 and CDR2 (germline): SEHNR, FQNEAQ (reference sequence). V shed 0 bases, J shed 3 bases, and the junction held 8 bases outside the gene matches. This CDR3 spans 18 amino acids. The CDR3, as DNA: TGTGCCAGCAGCTTAGCTGGAACTAGCGGGGTTCTCTACAATGAGCAGTTCTTC. Protein: CASSLAGTSGVLYNEQFF.

The chain combines TRBV6-2 or TRBV6-3 with TRBJ1-6; D perhaps matches TRBD1 (6 bases). Germline loops: CDR1 MNHEY, CDR2 SVGEGT. This CDR3 has 16 amino acids. Trimming took 2 bases from V and 13 from J, leaving 21 bases between them. The chain's CDR3 is CASSYDVSGGSRPLHF. DNA of the CDR3: TGTGCCAGCAGTTACGACGTGTCCGGGGGCTCCAGGCCCCTCCACTTT.

The chain recombines TRBV6-1 with TRBJ1-1; TRBD1 might be the D (5 bases). The germline CDR1 and CDR2 sequences are MNHNS and SASEGT. V lost 0 bases, J lost 4 bases, and 12 bases lay in between. This CDR3 region has 15 residues. CDR3: CASSEALRVSTEAFF. The CDR3 DNA sequence: TGTGCCAGCAGTGAAGCCCTCAGGGTTTCCACTGAAGCTTTCTTT.

This clonotype was seen repeatedly, ten times or more. The junction differs from germline at one of its ends, possibly a read error. The J gene is TRBJ1-3, the V gene TRBV2; D unclear. The germline CDR1 and CDR2 sequences are SNHLY and FYNNEI. CDR3 length: 12 amino acids. The CDR3 is CASSQAGNTIYF. In DNA form, the CDR3 reads TGTGCCAGCAGTCAAGCTGGAAACACCATATATTTT.

This clonotype has at least ten counts. This sequence joins TRBV6-1 and TRBJ1-2; D is undetermined. V was shortened by 6 bases and J by 1 base, with 12 bases between the two germline ends. This CDR3 is 14 amino acids long. Germline CDR1 MNHNS, CDR2 SASEGT. The CDR3 here is CASRESGFNYGYTF. In DNA form, the CDR3 reads TGTGCCAGCAGGGAGTCAGGATTTAACTATGGCTACACCTTC.

This clonotype was detected many times. This rearrangement joins TRBV20-1 to TRBJ2-1, with 9 bases that match TRBD2. Germline assignment: CDR1 DFQATT and CDR2 SNEGSKA (reference sequence). Unmatched junction bases numbered 9, after V lost 3 bases and J lost 6 bases. CDR3 length: 15 residues. Here the CDR3 DNA reads TGCAGTGCTAGCACCCTAGCGGGATTGCTCAATGAGCAGTTCTTC. This translates into CSASTLAGLLNEQFF.

This clonotype was seen at least ten times. The chain employs TRBV20-1 and TRBJ1-1; no clear D gene. The V gene lost 1 base and the J gene lost 4 bases, with 13 bases spanning the gap. Germline CDR1 reads DFQATT; CDR2 reads SNEGSKA (reference sequence). There are 14 residues in the CDR3. The CDR3 loop reads CSARGVGVGTEAFF. CDR3 DNA sequence: TGCAGTGCTAGAGGGGTCGGGGTCGGCACTGAAGCTTTCTTT.

On this clonotype: This sequence may be a read error, since a much larger clone differs from it by one base. The rearrangement joins TRBV6-1 to TRBJ2-2, with TRBD2 as a possible D gene (6 bases). Germline CDR1 reads MNHNS; CDR2 reads SASEGT. The CDR3 covers 18 residues. Deletions cut 7 bases from V and 1 base from J, with 22 bases between. CDR3 coding DNA: TGTGCCAGCACAACCCCGGGACTCCCTGACGTGAACACCGGGGAGCTGTTTTTT. Translation gives CASTTPGLPDVNTGELFF.

The chain links TRBV6-1 to TRBJ1-2, with a weak D call TRBD1 (6 bases). V lost 0 bases and J lost 4, with 9 bases in between. This CDR3 has 14 residues. Germline V gene data show CDR1 as MNHNS and CDR2 as SASEGT. The CDR3 region is CASSEADRLYGYTF. CDR3 nucleotide sequence: TGTGCCAGCAGTGAAGCCGACAGGCTCTATGGCTACACCTTC.

In this sample, this clonotype turned up many times. The chain couples TRBV29-1 to TRBJ1-2; perhaps TRBD1 as D (6 bases). The V gene lost 1 base and the J gene lost 4 bases, with 22 bases spanning the gap. Germline V lookup: CDR1 SQVTM, CDR2 ANQGSEA. This CDR3 region has 17 residues. The CDR3 protein is CSVEGKVGAGEFYGYTF. The CDR3 coding sequence is TGCAGCGTTGAAGGGAAGGTGGGGGCAGGGGAGTTCTATGGCTACACCTTC.

This clonotype was counted a few times. The rearrangement joins TRBV3-1 to TRBJ2-1; unclear D gene. V dropped 4 bases and J dropped 8 bases, with 9 bases sitting between them. Germline V gene lookup returns CDR1 LGHDT and CDR2 YNNKEL (reference sequence). The CDR3 extends over 12 amino acids. The CDR3 DNA reads as TGTGCCAGCAGCCGGGTCGTCGATGAGCAGTTCTTC. It encodes CASSRVVDEQFF.

The gene calls are TRBV5-4 and TRBJ1-1; D call uncertain. Trimming took 0 bases from V and 6 from J, leaving 12 bases between them. The germline V gene encodes CDR1 SGHNT and CDR2 YYREEE (reference sequence). The CDR3 spans 14 residues. CDR3 in amino acids: CASSLERDMAEAFF. CDR3 in DNA: TGTGCCAGCAGCTTGGAAAGGGATATGGCTGAAGCTTTCTTT. The full variable domain, in which reference TRBV5-4 and TRBJ1-1 provide the parts outside the CDR3, is ETGVTQSPTHLIKTRGQQVTLRCSSQSGHNTVSWYQQALGQGPQFIFQYYREEENGRGNFPPRFSGLQFPNYSSELNVNALELDDSALYLCASSLERDMAEAFFGQGTRLTVV.

At least ten counts were recorded for this clonotype. This sequence joins TRBV10-3 and TRBJ1-3; D is uncertain. CDR1 ENHRY and CDR2 SYGVKD come from the germline V gene. The CDR3 is made up of 17 amino acids. Trimming left V 3 bases short and J 1 base short, with 16 bases between. The CDR3 protein is CAISDLGPTGSGNTIYF. The CDR3 DNA follows: TGTGCCATCAGTGATTTAGGACCCACGGGGTCTGGAAACACCATATATTTT.

This clonotype was counted ten times or more. The DNA of the CDR3 is TGTGCCAGCAGAAGCAAATGGACAGAAATCTATGGCTACACCTTC. Translation gives CASRSKWTEIYGYTF. The chain carries TRBV6-4 and TRBJ1-2; weak D call: TRBD1 (6 bases). CDR1 and CDR2 (germline): MRHNA, SNTAGT. This CDR3 spans 15 amino acids. Trimming stripped 6 bases from V and 4 bases from J, with 18 bases between.

This clonotype showed up just a few times. The chain employs TRBV16 and TRBJ2-7; 7 bases line up with TRBD1. V gave up 0 bases and J gave up 3 bases; unmatched junction bases: 8. CDR3 length equals 16 residues. Per the germline V gene, CDR1 is KGHSY and CDR2 is FQNENV. CDR3 nucleotide sequence: TGTGCCAGCAGCCAATCGGGGAACAGGGGATACTACGAGCAGTACTTC. Protein sequence: CASSQSGNRGYYEQYF.